The 3 T cell receptor beta chains below were found in one sample sequenced in a study of early T cells in non-severe SARS-CoV-2 infection. TCRdb re-analysed the 5' RACE reads in MiXCR, keeping a single row per CDR3 protein. The repertoire holds over 80,000 distinct CDR3 sequences, with about 14% as singletons. Sequenced input: whole blood. The receptor source for this set is an adult who was a healthcare worker with PCR-confirmed SARS-CoV-2 infection or an uninfected control (not recorded which).

This clonotype was observed a few times. The rearrangement uses TRBV7-9 and TRBJ2-7, with D uncertain. V shed 5 bases and J shed 0 bases, with 8 bases lying between them. This CDR3 region has 13 residues. Germline V gives CDR1 SEHNR, CDR2 FQNEAQ (reference sequence). The CDR3 coding sequence is TGTGCCAGCAGCATCCCCAACTCCTACGAGCAGTACTTC. Protein product: CASSIPNSYEQYF.

J is TRBJ1-1 and V is TRBV18, with D uncertain. The CDR3 spans 12 residues. Germline CDR1 is KGHSH and CDR2 is LQKENI. Trimming pared 3 bases from V and 7 bases from J, leaving 9 bases between. In nucleotides, the CDR3 is TGTGCCAGCTCACCTGTAAGAGTTGAAGCTTTCTTT. Its translation is CASSPVRVEAFF.

The sample holds many counts of this clonotype. This rearrangement joins TRBV6-4 to TRBJ2-3, with D perhaps matching TRBD1 or TRBD2 (6 bases each). The CDR3 runs to 14 residues. Trimming left V 5 bases short and J 0 bases short, with 9 bases between. The germline gives CDR1 MRHNA, CDR2 SNTAGT. In DNA, the CDR3 is TGTGCCAGCAGTCGGGGGCTGAGCACAGATACGCAGTATTTT. Its protein is CASSRGLSTDTQYF.